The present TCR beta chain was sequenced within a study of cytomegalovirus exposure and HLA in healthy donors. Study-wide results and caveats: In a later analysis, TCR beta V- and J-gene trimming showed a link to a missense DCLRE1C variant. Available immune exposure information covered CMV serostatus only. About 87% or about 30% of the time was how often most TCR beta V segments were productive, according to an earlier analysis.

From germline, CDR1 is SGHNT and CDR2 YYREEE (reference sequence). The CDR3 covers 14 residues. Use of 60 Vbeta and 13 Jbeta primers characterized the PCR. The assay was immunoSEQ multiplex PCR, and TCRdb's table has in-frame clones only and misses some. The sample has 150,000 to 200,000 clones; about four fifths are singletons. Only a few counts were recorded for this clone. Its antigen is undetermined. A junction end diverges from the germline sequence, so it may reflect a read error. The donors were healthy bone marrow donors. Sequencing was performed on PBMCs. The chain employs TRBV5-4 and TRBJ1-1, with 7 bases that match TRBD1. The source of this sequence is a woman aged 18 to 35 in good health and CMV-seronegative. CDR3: CASTLMAGGTEAFF. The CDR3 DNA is TGTGCCAGCACCTTGATGGCAGGGGGTACTGAAGCTTTCTTT.